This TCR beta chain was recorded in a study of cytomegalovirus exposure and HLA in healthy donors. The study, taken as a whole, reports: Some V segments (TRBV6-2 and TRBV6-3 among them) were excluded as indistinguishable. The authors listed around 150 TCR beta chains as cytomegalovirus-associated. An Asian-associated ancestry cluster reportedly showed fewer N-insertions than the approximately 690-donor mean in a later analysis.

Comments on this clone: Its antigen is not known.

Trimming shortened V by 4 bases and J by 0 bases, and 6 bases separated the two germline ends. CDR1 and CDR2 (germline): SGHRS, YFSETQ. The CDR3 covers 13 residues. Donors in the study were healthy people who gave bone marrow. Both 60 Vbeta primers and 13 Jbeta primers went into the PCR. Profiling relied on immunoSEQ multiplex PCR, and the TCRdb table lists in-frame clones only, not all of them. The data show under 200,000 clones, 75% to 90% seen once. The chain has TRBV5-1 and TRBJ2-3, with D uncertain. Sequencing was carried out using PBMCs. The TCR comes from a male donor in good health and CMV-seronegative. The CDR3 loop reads CASSHFSTDTQYF. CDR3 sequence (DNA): TGCGCCAGCAGCCATTTTAGCACAGATACGCAGTATTTT.